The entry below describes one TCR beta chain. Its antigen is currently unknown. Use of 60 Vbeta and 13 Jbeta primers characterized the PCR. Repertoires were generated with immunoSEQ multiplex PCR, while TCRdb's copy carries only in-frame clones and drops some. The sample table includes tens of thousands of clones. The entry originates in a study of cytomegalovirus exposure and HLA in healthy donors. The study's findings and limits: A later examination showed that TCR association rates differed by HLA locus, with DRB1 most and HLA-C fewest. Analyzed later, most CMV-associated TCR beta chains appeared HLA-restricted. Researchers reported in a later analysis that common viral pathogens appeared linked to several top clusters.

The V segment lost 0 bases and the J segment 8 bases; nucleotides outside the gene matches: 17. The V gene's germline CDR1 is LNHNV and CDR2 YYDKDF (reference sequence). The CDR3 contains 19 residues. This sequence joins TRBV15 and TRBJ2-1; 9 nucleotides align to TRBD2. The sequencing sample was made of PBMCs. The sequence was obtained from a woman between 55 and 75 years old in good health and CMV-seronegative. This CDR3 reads CATSREYLGRRGRGDEQFF. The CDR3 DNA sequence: TGTGCCACCAGCAGAGAGTATCTTGGTCGGCGCGGGAGGGGAGATGAGCAGTTCTTC.